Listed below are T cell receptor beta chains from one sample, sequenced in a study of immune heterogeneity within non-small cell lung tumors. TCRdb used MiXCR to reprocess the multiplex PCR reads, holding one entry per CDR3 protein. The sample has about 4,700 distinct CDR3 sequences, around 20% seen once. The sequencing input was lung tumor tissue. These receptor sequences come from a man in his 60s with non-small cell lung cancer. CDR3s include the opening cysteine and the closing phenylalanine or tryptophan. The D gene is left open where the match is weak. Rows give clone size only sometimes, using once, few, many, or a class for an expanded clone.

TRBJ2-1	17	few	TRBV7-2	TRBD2	CASSLIRLAGGRNEQFF	TGTGCCAGCAGCTTAATTAGACTAGCGGGAGGACGGAATGAGCAGTTCTTC
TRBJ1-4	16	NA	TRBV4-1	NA	CASSQLGESTREKLFF	TGCGCCAGCAGCCAACTTGGGGAATCCACCAGGGAAAAACTGTTTTTT
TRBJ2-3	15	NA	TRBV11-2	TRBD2	CASSLGAGEGDTQYF	TGTGCCAGCAGCTTAGGAGCGGGGGAGGGAGATACGCAGTATTTT
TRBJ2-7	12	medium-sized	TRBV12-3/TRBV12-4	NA	CASSLEVREQYF	TGTGCCAGCAGTTTAGAGGTCCGGGAGCAGTACTTC
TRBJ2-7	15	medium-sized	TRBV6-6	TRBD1	CASSYTWTGAYEQYF	TGTGCCAGCAGTTACACCTGGACAGGGGCCTACGAGCAGTACTTC
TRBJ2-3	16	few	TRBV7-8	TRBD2	CASSVEGLAVTDTQYF	TGTGCCAGCAGCGTAGAGGGACTAGCCGTTACAGATACGCAGTATTTT
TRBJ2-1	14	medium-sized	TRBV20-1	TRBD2	CSARVRESWSEQFF	TGCAGTGCTAGAGTGCGGGAGAGTTGGAGTGAGCAGTTCTTC
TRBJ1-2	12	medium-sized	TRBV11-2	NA	CASSLEGFGYTF	TGTGCCAGCAGCTTAGAAGGGTTTGGCTACACCTTC
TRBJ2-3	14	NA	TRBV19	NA	CASSIGQVGDTQYF	TGTGCCAGTAGTATCGGTCAGGTTGGAGATACGCAGTATTTT
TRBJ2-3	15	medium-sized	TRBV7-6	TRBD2	CASSFAGGKTDTQYF	TGTGCCAGCAGCTTTGCGGGAGGGAAGACAGATACGCAGTATTTT
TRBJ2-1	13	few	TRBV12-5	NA	CASGLVSVNEQFF	TGTGCTAGTGGTTTGGTGTCTGTCAATGAGCAGTTCTTC
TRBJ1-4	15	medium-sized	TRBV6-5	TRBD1	CASSYTTGDNEKLFF	TGTGCCAGCAGTTACACGACAGGGGACAATGAAAAACTGTTTTTT
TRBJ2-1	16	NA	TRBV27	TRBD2	CASSQSTSGYYNEQFF	TGTGCCAGCAGTCAATCGACTAGCGGATACTACAATGAGCAGTTCTTC
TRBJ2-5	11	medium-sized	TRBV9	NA	CASSRGETQYF	TGTGCCAGCAGCCGCGGGGAGACCCAGTACTTC
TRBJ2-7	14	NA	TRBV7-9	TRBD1	CASSSGQGYSEQYF	TGTGCCAGCAGCTCGGGACAGGGGTATAGCGAGCAGTACTTC
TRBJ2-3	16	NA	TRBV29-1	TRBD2	CSVEPGSSGSSDTQYF	TGCAGCGTTGAACCCGGTTCTAGCGGGAGTTCAGATACGCAGTATTTT
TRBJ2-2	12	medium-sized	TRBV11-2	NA	CASSHPTGELFF	TGTGCCAGCAGCCATCCCACCGGGGAGCTGTTTTTT
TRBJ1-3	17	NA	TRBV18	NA	CASSLTKGDRSGNTIYF	TGTGCCAGCTCGCTCACGAAGGGGGACCGCTCTGGAAACACCATATATTTT
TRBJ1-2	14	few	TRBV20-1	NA	CSARGPSGNHGYTF	TGCAGTGCTAGAGGTCCTTCCGGGAACCATGGCTACACCTTC
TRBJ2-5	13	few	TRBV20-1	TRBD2	CSALGLAGETQYF	TGCAGTGCCCTGGGACTAGCTGGGGAGACCCAGTACTTC
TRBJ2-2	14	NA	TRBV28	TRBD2	CASNLSGGDGELFF	TGTGCCAGCAATCTTAGCGGGGGTGACGGGGAGCTGTTTTTT
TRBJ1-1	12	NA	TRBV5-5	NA	CASSLYPGEAFF	TGTGCCAGCAGCTTGTATCCCGGTGAAGCTTTCTTT
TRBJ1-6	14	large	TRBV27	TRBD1	CASSPPGTGSPLHF	TGTGCCAGCAGCCCTCCCGGGACAGGCTCTCCCCTCCACTTT
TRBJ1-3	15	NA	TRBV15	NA	CATSRGVSSGNTTYF	TGTGCCACCAGCAGGGGGGTGAGCTCTGGAAACACCACATATTTT
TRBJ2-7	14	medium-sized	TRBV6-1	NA	CASRRNGNQDEQYF	TGTGCCAGCAGACGTAACGGGAATCAGGACGAGCAGTACTTC
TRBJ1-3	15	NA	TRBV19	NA	CASSKTALSPGTLYF	TGTGCCAGTAGTAAAACGGCGTTGAGTCCCGGCACACTATATTTT
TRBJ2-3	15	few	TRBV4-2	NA	CASSQDPMGADTQYF	TGTGCCAGCAGCCAAGACCCCATGGGAGCAGATACGCAGTATTTT
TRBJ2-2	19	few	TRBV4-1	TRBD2	CASSPLRKRAGVNTGELFF	TGCGCCAGCAGCCCCCTACGCAAGAGAGCGGGAGTGAACACCGGGGAGCTGTTTTTT
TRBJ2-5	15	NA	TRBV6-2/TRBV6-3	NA	CASSYSMNREETQYF	TGTGCCAGCAGTTACTCGATGAACCGGGAGGAGACCCAGTACTTC
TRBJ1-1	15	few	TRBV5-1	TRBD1	CASSFSTGRYTEAFF	TGCGCCAGCAGCTTTTCGACAGGGAGGTACACTGAAGCTTTCTTT
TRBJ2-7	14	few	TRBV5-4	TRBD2	CASSPSGSSYEQYF	TGTGCCAGCAGCCCTAGCGGCAGCTCCTACGAGCAGTACTTC
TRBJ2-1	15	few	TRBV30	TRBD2	CAWALGGESYNEQFF	TGTGCCTGGGCGCTTGGGGGGGAATCCTACAATGAGCAGTTCTTC
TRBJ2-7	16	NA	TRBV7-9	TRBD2	CASSPPAEREGPEQYF	TGTGCCAGCAGCCCACCTGCGGAGCGGGAGGGCCCCGAGCAGTACTTC
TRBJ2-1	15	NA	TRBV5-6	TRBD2	CASSPGLAQYNEQFF	TGTGCCAGCAGCCCGGGACTAGCTCAGTACAATGAGCAGTTCTTC
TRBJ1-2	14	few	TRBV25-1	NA	CATLRDGSNYGYTF	TGTGCCACCCTCCGGGACGGCTCTAACTATGGCTACACCTTC
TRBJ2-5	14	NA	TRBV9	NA	CASSVTGDGQTQYF	TGTGCCAGCAGCGTAACCGGGGACGGGCAGACCCAGTACTTC
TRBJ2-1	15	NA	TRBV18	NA	CASSLYQGQNNEQFF	TGTGCCAGCTCACTGTATCAAGGACAGAACAATGAGCAGTTCTTC
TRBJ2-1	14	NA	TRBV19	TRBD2	CASQTSGPYNEQFF	TGTGCCAGCCAGACTAGCGGGCCGTACAATGAGCAGTTCTTC
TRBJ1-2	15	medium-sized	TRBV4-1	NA	CASSQDRGAGYGYTF	TGCGCCAGCAGCCAAGACAGGGGCGCCGGCTATGGCTACACCTTC
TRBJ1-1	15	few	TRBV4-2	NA	CASSSRTSEMGEAFF	TGTGCCAGCAGCTCCCGGACGTCGGAAATGGGTGAAGCTTTCTTT
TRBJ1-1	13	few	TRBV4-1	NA	CASSMRENTEAFF	TGCGCCAGCAGCATGAGGGAGAACACTGAAGCTTTCTTT
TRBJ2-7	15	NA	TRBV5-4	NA	CASSLDPGTTYEQYF	TGTGCCAGCAGCTTGGATCCAGGGACAACCTACGAGCAGTACTTC
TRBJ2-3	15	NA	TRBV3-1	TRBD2	CASSLAGASTDTQYF	TGTGCCAGCAGCCTAGCGGGGGCAAGCACAGATACGCAGTATTTT
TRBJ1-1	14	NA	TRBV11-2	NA	CASSLDWTNTEAFF	TGTGCCAGCAGCTTAGATTGGACGAACACTGAAGCTTTCTTT
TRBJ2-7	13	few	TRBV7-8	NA	CASSQGDHGEQYF	TGTGCCAGCAGCCAGGGAGATCACGGTGAGCAGTACTTC
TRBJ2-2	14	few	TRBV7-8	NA	CASSLKGETGELFF	TGTGCCAGCAGCTTGAAGGGGGAAACCGGGGAGCTGTTTTTT
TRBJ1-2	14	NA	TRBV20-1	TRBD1	CSATYSQGIYGYTF	TGCAGTGCTACCTACTCACAGGGGATTTATGGCTACACCTTC
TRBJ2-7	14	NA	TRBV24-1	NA	CASSYSPGLDEQYF	TGTGCCAGCAGTTACTCCCCCGGACTGGACGAGCAGTACTTC
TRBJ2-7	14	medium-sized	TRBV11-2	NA	CASSPRPDSYEQYF	TGTGCCAGCAGCCCGCGGCCAGACTCCTACGAGCAGTACTTC